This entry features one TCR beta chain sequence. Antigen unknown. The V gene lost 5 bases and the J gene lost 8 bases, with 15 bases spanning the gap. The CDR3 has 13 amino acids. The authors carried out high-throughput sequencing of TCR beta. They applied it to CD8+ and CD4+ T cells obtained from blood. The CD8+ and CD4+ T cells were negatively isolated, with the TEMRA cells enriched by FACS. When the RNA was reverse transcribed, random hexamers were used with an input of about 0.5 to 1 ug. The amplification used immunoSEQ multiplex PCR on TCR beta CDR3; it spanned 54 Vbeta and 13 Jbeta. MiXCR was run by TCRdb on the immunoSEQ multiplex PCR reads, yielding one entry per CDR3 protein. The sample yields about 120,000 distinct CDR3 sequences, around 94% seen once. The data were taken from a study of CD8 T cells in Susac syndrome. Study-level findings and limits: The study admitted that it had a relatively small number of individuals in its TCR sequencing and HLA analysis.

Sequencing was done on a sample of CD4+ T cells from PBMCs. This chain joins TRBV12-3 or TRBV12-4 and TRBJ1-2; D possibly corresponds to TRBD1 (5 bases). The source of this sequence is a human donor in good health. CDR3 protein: CASSRDAPGGYTF. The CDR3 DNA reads TGTGCCAGCAGTCGGGACGCCCCAGGGGGCTACACCTTC.